Described below is a single TCR beta chain sequence and its context. The target antigen is unknown. The source of the sample is a study of cytomegalovirus exposure and HLA in healthy donors. At the level of the study: Of roughly 400 genotyped donors, about 81% grouped in the Caucasian-associated ancestry cluster.

PCR was performed using 60 Vbeta and 13 Jbeta primers. Using immunoSEQ multiplex PCR, the repertoire was profiled, and TCRdb retains in-frame clones only, with some absent. The table records over 55,000 clones, around four fifths of them present only once. The V gene's germline CDR1 is SNHLY and CDR2 FYNNEI. Trimming removed 4 bases from V and 0 bases from J, with 18 bases in between. The CDR3 sequence is 17 residues long. General study results and limits: The authors enumerated roughly 180 TCR beta chains as linked to cytomegalovirus. The HLA-A and HLA-B alleles of most subjects were reportedly predicted accurately from TCR beta sequences. Earlier results showed most TCR beta V segments being productive about 87% or about 30% of the time.

The source is a woman in her 30s in good health and CMV-seronegative. The chain joins TRBV2 to TRBJ1-1; the D gene is possibly TRBD1 (6 bases). Material for sequencing was PBMCs. CDR3 protein: CASSAPVTGPMNTEAFF. The CDR3 DNA reads TGTGCCAGCAGTGCCCCTGTGACAGGTCCAATGAACACTGAAGCTTTCTTT.